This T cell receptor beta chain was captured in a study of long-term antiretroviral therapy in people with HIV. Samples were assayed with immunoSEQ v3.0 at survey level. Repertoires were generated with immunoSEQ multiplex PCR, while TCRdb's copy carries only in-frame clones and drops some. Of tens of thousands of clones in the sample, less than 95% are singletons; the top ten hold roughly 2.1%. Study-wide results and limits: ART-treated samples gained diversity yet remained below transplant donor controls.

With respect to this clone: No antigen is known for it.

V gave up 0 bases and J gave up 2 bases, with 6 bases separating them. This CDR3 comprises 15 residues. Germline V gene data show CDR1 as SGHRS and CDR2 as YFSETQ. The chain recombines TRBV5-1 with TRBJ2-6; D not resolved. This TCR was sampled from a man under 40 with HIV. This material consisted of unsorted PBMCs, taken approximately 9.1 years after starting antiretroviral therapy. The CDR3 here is CASSLGLTGANVLTF. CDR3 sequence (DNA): TGCGCCAGCAGCTTGGGGTTAACTGGGGCCAACGTCCTGACTTTC. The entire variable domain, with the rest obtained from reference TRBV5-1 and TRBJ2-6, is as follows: KAGVTQTPRYLIKTRGQQVTLSCSPISGHRSVSWYQQTPGQGLQFLFEYFSETQRNKGNFPGRFSGRQFSNSRSEMNVSTLELGDSALYLCASSLGLTGANVLTFGAGSRLTVL.